One and the same sample provided the 17 T cell receptor beta chains below, sequenced in a study of T cells after posttransplantation cyclophosphamide. Measured with immunoSEQ multiplex PCR; TCRdb has only the in-frame clones, and not every one. The sample presents around 30,000 clones, none singletons. Sequences were obtained from PBMCs. The receptors stem from a woman aged 55-70 years in good health, CMV-negative, and a related stem cell transplant donor.

This clone has ten or more counts. This chain's CDR3 is CASSLVGAGETQYF. The CDR3 nucleotides are TGTGCCAGCAGCTTAGTAGGGGCAGGGGAGACCCAGTACTTC. The chain links TRBV7-9 to TRBJ2-5, with D tentatively TRBD1 (5 bases). Germline lookup yields CDR1 SEHNR and CDR2 FQNEAQ (reference sequence). The CDR3 extends over 14 amino acids. The ends were cut back, 1 base at V and 5 bases at J, with 11 bases in the middle.

The chain recombines TRBV11-2 with TRBJ2-1; 9 bases match TRBD2. This CDR3 spans 16 amino acids. Trimming at V came to 1 base and at J to 7 bases, leaving 8 bases not matched to a gene. The V gene's germline CDR1 is SGHAT and CDR2 FQNNGV. The CDR3 nucleotides read TGTGCCAGCAGCTTAGCCCCCGCGGGGGGGCGTAATGAGCAGTTCTTC. Translating it yields CASSLAPAGGRNEQFF.

This clone was counted at least ten times. The V gene is TRBV28, the J gene TRBJ1-2; D gene uncertain. The germline CDR1 and CDR2 sequences are MDHEN and SYDVKM. Trimming cost V 5 bases and J 5 bases, with 9 bases left between them. The CDR3 sequence is 12 residues long. Here the CDR3 reads CASSNSRYGYTF. CDR3 in DNA: TGTGCCAGCAGTAATTCGAGGTATGGCTACACCTTC.

This clone was detected ten times or more. The rearrangement links TRBV19 to TRBJ2-1, with 7 nucleotides matching TRBD1. V shed 1 base, J shed 2 bases, and the junction held 5 bases outside the gene matches. This CDR3 comprises 16 residues. CDR1 and CDR2 from the germline V gene are LNHDA and SQIVND (reference sequence). In DNA, the CDR3 is TGTGCCAGTAGTATAGCAGGGGGAGCCCCCTACAATGAGCAGTTCTTC. It yields the protein CASSIAGGAPYNEQFF.

This clone showed up many times. The rearrangement uses TRBV6-1 and TRBJ2-1; 8 bases are shared with TRBD1. With V trimmed by 7 bases and J by 4 bases, 9 bases remained unmatched. The CDR3 spans 15 residues. In germline, CDR1 is MNHNS, CDR2 SASEGT. This chain's CDR3 is CASIAPGTGYNEQFF. The CDR3 DNA sequence: TGTGCCAGCATTGCACCCGGGACAGGTTACAATGAGCAGTTCTTC.

This clone was recorded many times. The rearrangement uses TRBV2 and TRBJ2-1, with 14 bases that match TRBD2. CDR1 is SNHLY, CDR2 FYNNEI, per germline. The CDR3 extends over 15 amino acids. Trimming took 8 bases from V and 10 from J; bases not matched to a gene: 10. CDR3 nucleotide sequence: TGTGCCAGCCTCCAACCGGGACTAGCGGGAGAGGAGCAGTTCTTC. Its translation is CASLQPGLAGEEQFF. The full variable domain, completed using reference TRBV2 and TRBJ2-1, is EPEVTQTPSHQVTQMGQEVILRCVPISNHLYFYWYRQILGQKVEFLVSFYNNEISEKSEIFDDQFSVERPDGSNFTLKIRSTKLEDSAMYFCASLQPGLAGEEQFFGPGTRLTVL.

This clone has at least ten counts. CDR3 bases: TGCGCCAGCAGCTTGTTAAGTGGACTCTCTGGAAACACCATATATTTT. As protein: CASSLLSGLSGNTIYF. The V and J genes are TRBV5-1 and TRBJ1-3; D unclear. With 1 base removed from V and 0 bases from J, the gap between germline ends came to 11 bases. The CDR3 is 16 residues long. Per germline, CDR1 SGHRS and CDR2 YFSETQ.

Many counts were recorded for this clone. The rearrangement links TRBV9 to TRBJ1-4; 7 bases line up with TRBD1. CDR1 and CDR2 (germline): SGDLS, YYNGEE. Trimming took 2 bases from V and 3 from J; bases not matched to a gene: 4. This CDR3 is built from 15 residues. The CDR3: CASSVRQGPNEKLFF. CDR3 nucleotides: TGTGCCAGCAGCGTTAGACAGGGTCCTAATGAAAAACTGTTTTTT.

This clone has ten or more counts. The chain carries TRBV10-3 and TRBJ1-5, with D perhaps matching TRBD1 (5 bases). V was trimmed by 0 bases and J by 4 bases, leaving 13 bases between them. The CDR3 has 16 residues. In germline, CDR1 is ENHRY, CDR2 SYGVKD. The CDR3 spells CAISESYWQGNQPQHF. CDR3 nucleotide sequence: TGTGCCATCAGTGAGTCATACTGGCAGGGTAATCAGCCCCAGCATTTT.

Many counts were recorded for this clone. The chain combines TRBV28 with TRBJ2-7; 9 positions agree with TRBD1. Germline V lookup: CDR1 MDHEN, CDR2 SYDVKM. The CDR3 is 14 amino acids. Trimming took 5 bases from V and 8 from J; bases not matched to a gene: 10. The CDR3, as DNA: TGTGCCAGCAGTCCACCGGGACAGGGTTTGAAGCAGTACTTC. Amino acid sequence: CASSPPGQGLKQYF. Based on the CDR3 plus reference TRBV28 and TRBJ2-7, the full variable domain is DVKVTQSSRYLVKRTGEKVFLECVQDMDHENMFWYRQDPGLGLRLIYFSYDVKMKEKGDIPEGYSVSREKKERFSLILESASTNQTSMYLCASSPPGQGLKQYFGPGTRLTVT.

This clone has a count of ten or more. The chain has TRBV10-3 and TRBJ2-3; 11 bases align to TRBD2. V lost 0 bases, J lost 3 bases, and 2 bases stayed unmatched. Germline V gene data show CDR1 as ENHRY and CDR2 as SYGVKD. This CDR3 contains 16 residues. The DNA for the CDR3 is TGTGCCATCAGTGAGTCGACTAGCGGGGTTACAGATACGCAGTATTTT. It is translated as CAISESTSGVTDTQYF.

This clone was seen many times. The chain carries TRBV19 and TRBJ1-5; D possibly corresponds to TRBD1 (5 bases). The germline V and J ends were trimmed by 0 bases and 2 bases, with 8 bases remaining between them. CDR3 length: 15 residues. Germline CDR1 is LNHDA and CDR2 is SQIVND (reference sequence). CDR3 amino acids: CASSIDQGGNQPQHF. The CDR3 DNA sequence: TGTGCCAGTAGTATAGATCAGGGTGGCAATCAGCCCCAGCATTTT.

This clone showed up just a few times. The V call is TRBV4-2, the J call TRBJ2-3; 7 bases agree with TRBD2. Per germline, CDR1 LGHNA and CDR2 YNFKEQ. V was pared by 0 bases and J by 5 bases, with 11 bases of the junction left unmatched. The CDR3 extends over 17 amino acids. The CDR3: CASSQDVPGGMQDTQYF. The CDR3 DNA is TGTGCCAGCAGCCAAGATGTACCCGGGGGGATGCAAGATACGCAGTATTTT.

Only a few counts were recorded for this clone. The chain links TRBV29-1 to TRBJ2-3; 13 bases line up with TRBD2. The germline V gene has CDR1 SQVTM and CDR2 ANQGSEA. V was pared by 6 bases and J by 6 bases, with 6 bases of the junction left unmatched. The CDR3 is made up of 14 amino acids. The DNA of the CDR3 is TGCAGCGTCGGACTAGCGGGGGTTCTGGATACGCAGTATTTT. Translation: CSVGLAGVLDTQYF.

This clone was seen at least ten times. The DNA for the CDR3 is TGTGCCAGTAGCAAGGGACAGTCCACCGGGGAGCTGTTTTTT. Translated, it gives CASSKGQSTGELFF. This sequence joins TRBV19 and TRBJ2-2; 7 bases agree with TRBD1. V lost 6 bases, J lost 4 bases, and 5 bases stayed unmatched. Per germline, CDR1 LNHDA and CDR2 SQIVND (reference sequence). The CDR3 length is 14 residues. The full variable domain, its missing parts supplied by reference TRBV19 and TRBJ2-2, is DGGITQSPKYLFRKEGQNVTLSCEQNLNHDAMYWYRQDPGQGLRLIYYSQIVNDFQKGDIAEGYSVSREKKESFPLTVTSAQKNPTAFYLCASSKGQSTGELFFGEGSRLTVL.

This clone was counted ten times or more. This chain uses TRBV28 with TRBJ1-2, with a tentative D call TRBD1 (5 bases). The CDR3 is made up of 15 amino acids. V lost 2 bases, J lost 4 bases, and 14 bases lay in between. CDR1 and CDR2 (germline): MDHEN, SYDVKM. Written as DNA, the CDR3 is TGTGCCAGCAGTTTACGAGACAGCCTACTCTATGGCTACACCTTC. The encoded protein is CASSLRDSLLYGYTF.

This clone was observed many times. The chain employs TRBV12-3 or TRBV12-4 and TRBJ1-5; D is unresolved. The CDR3 is made up of 17 amino acids. Trimming removed 11 bases at V and 0 bases at J, with 23 bases between. For the CDR3, the DNA is TGTGCCTCCGCAGCGGCAGGACGTTTAGATAGCAATCAGCCCCAGCATTTT. Residues: CASAAAGRLDSNQPQHF.